A single count supports the clone carrying this T cell receptor (beta chain). The antigen remains undetermined. Sequencing of TCR beta was carried out in blood CD8+ and CD4+ T cells. TEMRA cells were FACS-enriched and CD8+ and CD4+ T cells negatively isolated. These data originate in a study of CD8 T cells in Susac syndrome. The study, taken as a whole, reports: There were approximately 15 Susac-specific public clones in total CD8+ repertoires and four to six in CD8+ TEMRA repertoires.

Germline CDR1 MNHEY, CDR2 SMNVEV (reference sequence). CDR3 length equals 12 residues. V dropped 8 bases and J dropped 3 bases, with 8 bases sitting between them. An amount of RNA that ranged from roughly 0.45 to 1 ug was reverse transcribed with random hexamers. It was immunoSEQ multiplex PCR that amplified TCR beta CDR3 across 54 Vbeta and 13 Jbeta. A single record per CDR3 protein comes from TCRdb applying MiXCR to the immunoSEQ multiplex PCR reads. The sample contains some 58,000 distinct CDR3 sequences, over 90% of which appear only once. This TCR came from a human donor with Susac syndrome. The chain uses TRBV27 and TRBJ2-1; D is undetermined. The material sequenced was CD8+ T cells from PBMCs. The CDR3: CASSQNYNEQFF. CDR3 coding DNA: TGTGCCAGCTCACAGAACTACAATGAGCAGTTCTTC.